The following is a TCR beta chain sequence with its context. This clone's antigen is unknown. Per-nucleotide qualities are absent, and no much larger clonotype sits a single base away. Between the V and J ends, shortened by 2 bases and 6 bases respectively, the junction contains 6 bases. For CDR1 and CDR2, the germline V gene (reference sequence) lists DFQATT and SNEGSKA. Taken from cysteine to phenylalanine, the CDR3 has 11 residues. The read is trimmed to its CDR3 DNA, 33 bases read in frame from base 1. The data were taken from a study of shared clonotypes between healthy human individuals (dated by TCRdb to 2018 to 2021). Concerning the study at large: The cohort comprised a couple of women and a few men aged 18 to 49 years. For each donor, CD4 naive and CD4 memory were each given three plates, CD8 naive was given two plates, and CD8 memory was given one plate. The study deeply sequenced blood TCR repertoires of five healthy adults to estimate repertoire size and the extent of clonotype sharing between individuals. To increase sequencing depth and limit assay-specific biases, TCR repertoire library preparation and sequencing were carried out by different laboratories using diverse techniques. Per donor, leukapheresis produced somewhere between about 0.9 and 9 billion PBMCs. Paper-wide results and their limitations: Sharing across four donors was observed for roughly 5.4% of naive CD4, 3.5% of naive CD8, 2.3% of memory CD4, and about 0.4% of memory CD8 clonotypes. Larger estimated clonotype richness was generally found for naive subsets than for memory subsets. Sampling was restricted to blood, and TCR repertoires in tissue are likely to differ from TCR repertoires in blood. Higher generation probabilities were observed for clonotypes shared by all four sorted-subset donors than for non-shared clonotypes. Based on pairwise subsampling, the degree of clonotype sharing among donors was expected to be affected by sequencing depth. Because the study included a small number of donors, the genetic and exposure-history diversity represented was limited. Incomplete sequencing was indicated by rarefaction of sorted-subset datasets, despite the large sequencing depth.

TCR CDR3 regions were amplified from genomic DNA by multiplex PCR using the deep immunoSEQ assay. Extracted genomic DNA from each cell subset was spread evenly across all wells of several immunoSEQ 96-well plates, with each plate serving as a replicate. For sorted subsets, each replicate PCR was loaded with approximately 200 ng genomic DNA, equivalent to 30,000 or so T cell genomes. The purified libraries were quantified using a Qubit 3.0 fluorometer, sized with a Bioanalyzer 2100, and then quantified again using the KAPA Library Quantification kit. Every immunoSEQ 96-well plate was sequenced on a dedicated single-read 150-cycle Illumina NextSeq 550 flow cell. Under the source paper's analysis protocol: Because only junctional sequences without quality scores were contained in the immunoSEQ output, filtering matching that applied to full-length reads could not be performed. Sequences were annotated with PyIR, a Python wrapper for IgBLAST v1.9, using IMGT germline references to assign V/J genes and CDR3. Reads were removed for weak V/J assignments (E-value above 1e-6), missing CDR3, stop codons, out-of-frame junctions, or ambiguous translated residues. V3J clonotypes were defined by identical inferred V gene, J gene, and CDR3 amino acid sequence. Percentage overlap between repertoires was calculated by dividing the number of shared unique clonotypes by the size of the smaller repertoire. RTK rarefaction, the Chao1 estimator, and Recon v2.1 estimates of unobserved clonotypes were used to assess repertoire richness. OLGA was used to compute generation probabilities for all TCRbeta clonotypes that the gDNA method yielded from several donors. This is the immuneACCESS table as TCRdb keeps it, with only in-frame sequences that have V and J called. A part of the clones is gone; compared with another copy, unresolved V genes explain less than half, and the rest is unexplained. The D gene and trimming were derived from the DNA, and the V and J assignments and clone size from that table. The sample has about 300,000 clones on record, roughly 70% of them singletons. Clones ranked in the top ten supply around a tenth of the sample.

The donors were healthy, HIV-negative adults with no recently reported acute infections or vaccinations. Every donor was a Caucasian adult residing in Nashville, Tennessee, USA. CD4+ T cells were enriched by magnetic negative selection, after which naive cells were positively selected on CD45RA and the negative fraction was taken as the memory subset. Blood was collected by leukapheresis, and PBMCs were isolated by Ficoll-Histopaque density gradient centrifugation and then cryopreserved in liquid nitrogen vapor phase. Analytical flow cytometry was used to check the purity and quantity of every magnetically sorted T cell population. Genomic DNA was isolated from each sorted fraction and quantified by UV absorbance on a Nanodrop 2000c.

The TCR sequence derives from a man between 25 and 39 years old in good health. Rearrangement joined TRBV20-1 to TRBJ2-3, with the D gene uncertain. The sequenced material came from memory CD4+ T cells sorted from blood. Sample cell subset or site, as interpreted from the label and publication: CD45RA-negative fraction. The bases read TGCAGTGCTAGATTTAGGGATACGCAGTATTTT. Protein translation: CSARFRDTQYF.